This T cell receptor beta chain is from a study of shared clonotypes between healthy human individuals. About this clone: The sample has other DNA sequences that encode this CDR3 too.

Profiled with immunoSEQ multiplex PCR; TCRdb holds only in-frame clones, not every one. The sample lists about 2.1 million clones, under 95% occurring once. CD45RO-negative, CCR7-selected cells formed the naive CD8 fraction, which excluded terminally differentiated effector memory CD45RA+ cells. From germline, CDR1 is MNHEY and CDR2 SMNVEV (reference sequence). V shed 6 bases and J shed 4 bases, with 13 bases lying between them. This CDR3 has 14 residues. What was sequenced was naive CD8+ T cells from PBMCs. The V gene is TRBV27, the J gene TRBJ2-1, with D tentatively TRBD1 or TRBD2 (5 bases each). The clonotype was recovered from a young man in good health. Some clones in this sample may be carry-over from other donors' samples. Here the CDR3 DNA reads TGTGCCAGCAGCGCCGGGACGGGGTACAATGAGCAGTTCTTC. Protein: CASSAGTGYNEQFF.